What follows are 14 T cell receptor beta chains derived from one specimen sequenced in a study of blood T cells in healthy people across ages. Combining a sample-barcoded 5' primer with a J-beta primer mix, a second PCR ran for about 7 to 11 cycles. Each CDR3 protein gets one entry after TCRdb re-called the 5' RACE reads with MiXCR. The table includes around 1,900,000 distinct CDR3 sequences, 35% to 50% detected once. Input material: blood. The origin of the receptors is a human donor in good health.

There are a few counts of this clonotype. The chain combines TRBV7-9 with TRBJ2-3; the match to TRBD2 covers 15 bases. CDR3 length: 20 residues. J was trimmed by 6 bases and V by 5 bases; bases with no gene match: 18. Per the germline V gene, CDR1 is SEHNR and CDR2 is FQNEAQ (reference sequence). The CDR3 here is CASSPPAGLAGGPPHDTQYF. CDR3 DNA sequence: TGTGCCAGCAGCCCGCCAGCGGGACTAGCGGGGGGCCCACCCCACGATACGCAGTATTTT.

This clonotype was detected many times. This chain links TRBV20-1 with TRBJ2-7, with 7 bases aligning to TRBD2. Trimming removed 2 bases from V and 2 bases from J; junction bases left unmatched: 9. Germline CDR1 is DFQATT and CDR2 is SNEGSKA (reference sequence). The CDR3 runs to 15 residues. The DNA of the CDR3 is TGCAGTGCTAGATCCTCCAGCGGGGCCACCTACGAGCAGTACTTC. Its protein product is CSARSSSGATYEQYF.

About this clonotype: A much larger clonotype is one base distant, so this may be a read error. CDR3 in DNA: TGTGCCGGCAGCTTACCACAGTCTTCAGATACGCAGTATTTT. This codes for CAGSLPQSSDTQYF. The chain recombines TRBV13 with TRBJ2-3, with D uncertain. Germline loops: CDR1 PRHDT, CDR2 FYEKMQ (reference sequence). The CDR3 runs to 14 residues.

The gene calls are TRBV12-3 or TRBV12-4 and TRBJ2-5; the D call may be TRBD1 or TRBD2 (5 bases each). This CDR3 is built from 15 residues. V lost 2 bases and J 4 bases, leaving 14 bases between the germline ends. CDR3 sequence (DNA): TGTGCCAGCAGTTTACGGGGCCCCGTGGGAGAGACCCAGTACTTC. Amino acid sequence: CASSLRGPVGETQYF.

In its sample, this clonotype was seen a few times. J is TRBJ1-2 and V is TRBV21-1. TRBV21-1 is termed a pseudogene. The CDR3 has 18 residues. CDR3 DNA: TGTGCCAGCAGCACAAGAGGGACTTTAATCGGGGCAAACTATGGCTACACCTTC. Translation gives CASSTRGTLIGANYGYTF.

Comments on this clonotype: At one of its ends the junction is not consistent with the germline gene, which may arise from a read error. This chain links TRBV20-1 with TRBJ2-5, with D perhaps TRBD2 (5 bases). Per germline, CDR1 DFQATT and CDR2 SNEGSKA (reference sequence). The CDR3 consists of 11 residues. Written as DNA, the CDR3 is TGCAGTGCCAGAGGGAAAGAGACCCAGTACTTC. This encodes CSARGKETQYF.

This clonotype was counted a few times. The chain uses TRBV9 and TRBJ2-3; maybe TRBD2 (7 bases). Germline CDR1 is SGDLS and CDR2 is YYNGEE. The CDR3 is 14 residues long. The V end was cut by 8 bases, the J end by 4 bases, with 17 bases between. This CDR3 is CASQGRGIADTQYF. CDR3 coding DNA: TGTGCCAGTCAGGGGCGGGGGATCGCAGATACGCAGTATTTT.

The rearrangement joins TRBV2 to TRBJ1-2, with 7 bases fitting TRBD1. The V segment lost 7 bases and the J segment 4 bases; nucleotides outside the gene matches: 6. The CDR3 consists of 13 residues. CDR1 and CDR2 from the germline V gene are SNHLY and FYNNEI. The CDR3 DNA reads as TGTGCCAGCACCCTGAGACAGGGCTATGGCTACACCTTC. Protein product: CASTLRQGYGYTF.

The rearrangement links TRBV7-9 to TRBJ2-7; tentatively, D is TRBD1 (6 bases). The CDR3 consists of 15 residues. The V gene's germline CDR1 is SEHNR and CDR2 FQNEAQ (reference sequence). V lost 1 base to trimming and J lost 3 bases, with 13 bases between them. The CDR3 DNA is TGTGCCAGCAGCTTAGGAGGGTGGGGGCACTACGAGCAGTACTTC. It encodes CASSLGGWGHYEQYF.

This clonotype was observed once. J is TRBJ1-3 and V is TRBV4-3; possible D gene TRBD1, 5 bases. Trimming took off 1 base at V and 8 bases at J, with 15 bases between the two ends. The V gene's germline CDR1 is LGHNA and CDR2 YSLEER. CDR3 length: 15 residues. CDR3 coding DNA: TGCGCCAGCAGCCAAGTAGGAGACCAGGGCGACACCATATATTTT. As protein: CASSQVGDQGDTIYF.

V and J are TRBV24-1 and TRBJ1-5; TRBD1 might be the D (6 bases). This CDR3 is built from 14 residues. Trimming pared 3 bases from V and 7 bases from J, leaving 12 bases between. The germline V gene has CDR1 KGHDR and CDR2 SFDVKD. DNA for the CDR3: TGTGCCACCAGTGATACAGGGTTGGGGCAGCCCCAGCATTTT. It is translated as CATSDTGLGQPQHF.

Of note for this clonotype: One junction end disagrees with the germline gene, perhaps due to a read error. The chain employs TRBV10-3 and TRBJ1-1; 9 nucleotides agree with TRBD1. CDR1 and CDR2 from the germline V gene are ENHRY and SYGVKD. The CDR3 totals 14 residues. The CDR3, as DNA: TGTGCCATCGGTGAGAAGACAGGGGGCACTGAAGCTTTCTTT. The encoded protein is CAIGEKTGGTEAFF.

The CDR3 nucleotides read TGTGCCAGCGGATGGGCGGGATACGAGCAGTACTTC. Amino acid sequence: CASGWAGYEQYF. The V call is TRBV27, the J call TRBJ2-7; possible D gene TRBD2, 6 bases. The germline gives CDR1 MNHEY, CDR2 SMNVEV (reference sequence). V gave up 8 bases and J gave up 4 bases, with 12 bases separating them. The length of the CDR3 is 12 residues.

CDR3 protein: CASSSQGGLRGPFNEQFF. CDR3 DNA sequence: TGTGCCAGCAGCTCCCAAGGTGGGTTGAGGGGGCCGTTCAATGAGCAGTTCTTC. The chain recombines TRBV11-2 with TRBJ2-1, with 7 bases aligning to TRBD1. The CDR3 consists of 18 residues. The ends lost 4 bases at V and 6 bases at J; junction bases unmatched: 18. From germline, CDR1 is SGHAT and CDR2 FQNNGV.